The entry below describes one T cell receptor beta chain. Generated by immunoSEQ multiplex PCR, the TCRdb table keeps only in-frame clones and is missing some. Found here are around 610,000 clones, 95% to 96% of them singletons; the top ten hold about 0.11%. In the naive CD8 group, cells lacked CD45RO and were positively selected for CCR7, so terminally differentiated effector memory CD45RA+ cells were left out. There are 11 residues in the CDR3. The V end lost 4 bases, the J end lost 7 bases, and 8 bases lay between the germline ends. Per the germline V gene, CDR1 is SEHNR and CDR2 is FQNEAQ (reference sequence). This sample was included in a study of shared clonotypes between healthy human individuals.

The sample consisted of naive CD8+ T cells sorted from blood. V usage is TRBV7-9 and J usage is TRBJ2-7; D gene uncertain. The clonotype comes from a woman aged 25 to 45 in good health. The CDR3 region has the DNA TGTGCCAGCAGCTCAACGGGTGAGCAGTACTTC. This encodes CASSSTGEQYF.